The text below deals with one TCR beta chain. This sample is drawn from a study of beta chain features in type 1 diabetes. V lost 5 bases and J 5 bases, leaving 13 bases between the germline ends. CDR3 length: 14 residues. Germline V gene lookup returns CDR1 SGHTA and CDR2 FQGNSA. Reverse transcription of all isolated RNA meant that expressed TCRB transcripts were sequenced. The protocol was immunoSEQ multiplex PCR, while the TCRdb copy is restricted to in-frame clones and leaves out a portion. The sample contains roughly 300,000 clones, about 15% of which appear only once. The sequenced sample was central memory CD4+ T cells from blood. This TCR derives from a man aged 25-45 years in good health. The V call is TRBV7-2, the J call TRBJ2-4; D might be TRBD1 or TRBD2, each matching 6 bases. The CDR3 sequence is CASSPGAGENIQYF. DNA for the CDR3: TGTGCCAGCAGCCCGGGGGCCGGGGAAAACATTCAGTACTTC.